The 16 T cell receptor beta chains reported below all come from one sample, sequenced in a study of regulatory T cells in long-lasting Graves disease. Sequencing libraries for TCR beta were prepared with iRepertoire HTBI primers and Arm-PCR of CDR3 regions. TCRdb reprocessed the multiplex PCR reads with MiXCR, giving one entry per CDR3 protein. The top ten clones hold roughly 25% of a sample with around 480,000 distinct CDR3 sequences, 15% to 20% of them seen once. The time point here: newly diagnosed GD, antithyroid drugs for less than 3 months. The TCR library used RNA extracted from PBMCs. These records were also assigned to another study, of T cells in Graves' hyperthyroidism and ophthalmopathy.

Source: peripheral blood mononuclear cells (PBMCs), taken at new diagnosis, from a patient treated with antithyroid drugs. All receptors come from a woman aged 40 to 65 with Graves disease.

This clonotype came up many times. The chain is built from TRBV5-4 and TRBJ1-1; a weak D match, TRBD1 (6 bases). The V gene's germline CDR1 is SGHNT and CDR2 YYREEE (reference sequence). V was pared by 4 bases and J by 3 bases, with 13 bases between. The CDR3 is 14 residues long. DNA for the CDR3: TGTGCCAGCAGCCCGGACCCAGGGGACACTGAAGCTTTCTTT. Protein product: CASSPDPGDTEAFF.

Only a few counts were recorded for this clonotype. CDR3 coding DNA: TGTGCCAGCAGTCCTATCGACGGGACGAACACCGGGGAGCTGTTTTTT. It yields the protein CASSPIDGTNTGELFF. The chain recombines TRBV27 with TRBJ2-2; weak D call: TRBD2 (5 bases). CDR3 length: 16 residues. V was shortened by 5 bases and J by 0 bases, with 13 bases between the two germline ends. From germline, CDR1 is MNHEY and CDR2 SMNVEV (reference sequence).

This clonotype was seen ten or more times. The V gene is TRBV28, the J gene TRBJ2-7; D might be TRBD2 (5 bases). The CDR3 has 12 amino acids. Germline CDR1 reads MDHEN; CDR2 reads SYDVKM. Between the trimmed V and J ends, which lost 6 bases and 6 bases, there was a span of 12 bases. CDR3 nucleotide sequence: TGTGCCAGCAGCCCCCCCCGGGGCGAGCAGTACTTC. Encoded protein: CASSPPRGEQYF.

Only a few counts were recorded for this clonotype. The gene calls are TRBV5-5 and TRBJ1-1; maybe TRBD1 (5 bases). V lost 2 bases, J lost 5 bases, and 10 bases lay in between. This CDR3 contains 13 residues. Germline V CDR1 and CDR2: SGHKS, YYEKEE (reference sequence). Written as DNA, the CDR3 is TGTGCCAGCAGCTTTTCAGGGTTAACTGAAGCTTTCTTT. Translated: CASSFSGLTEAFF.

The rearrangement links TRBV7-3 to TRBJ2-2, with 13 positions matching TRBD2. J was trimmed by 10 bases and V by 4 bases; bases with no gene match: 6. CDR1 is SGHTA and CDR2 is FQGTGA in the germline V gene. The CDR3 has 15 amino acids. As DNA, the CDR3 is TGTGCCAGCAGCTCGACTAGCGGGGGGTCGGTGGAGCTGTTTTTT. Translated, it gives CASSSTSGGSVELFF.

This clonotype showed up just a few times. This sequence joins TRBV20-1 and TRBJ1-2, with a weak D call TRBD1 (6 bases). The V end was cut by 5 bases, the J end by 8 bases, with 18 bases between. The CDR3 loop spans 13 amino acids. CDR1 DFQATT and CDR2 SNEGSKA come from the germline V gene (reference sequence). DNA of the CDR3: TGCAGTGCTGAGGGAGGGACATTGGGCGGCTACACCTTC. Its translation: CSAEGGTLGGYTF.

This clonotype showed up many times. The CDR3 here is CATSDPGQGNDGYTF. As DNA, the CDR3 is TGTGCCACCAGTGACCCCGGACAGGGAAATGATGGCTACACCTTC. The rearrangement links TRBV24-1 to TRBJ1-2, with 8 bases aligning to TRBD1. This CDR3 spans 15 amino acids. Germline V CDR1 and CDR2: KGHDR, SFDVKD. The V gene end was trimmed by 4 bases and the J gene end by 6 bases; junction bases not matched to a gene: 9.

This clonotype appeared many times. This sequence joins TRBV28 and TRBJ2-7; tentative D call: TRBD1 (6 bases). The CDR3 sequence is 14 residues long. The germline gives CDR1 MDHEN, CDR2 SYDVKM. V was trimmed by 5 bases and J by 5 bases, leaving 16 bases between them. CDR3 coding DNA: TGTGCCAGCAGTCCTCACCAGGGGCTGAACGAGCAGTACTTC. It encodes CASSPHQGLNEQYF.

This clonotype came up many times. This sequence joins TRBV12-3 or TRBV12-4 and TRBJ2-5, with D uncertain. This CDR3 has 15 amino acids. The V gene lost 2 bases and the J gene lost 1 base, with 11 bases spanning the gap. DNA of the CDR3: TGTGCCAGCAGTTTAATGGCCGATCCCCAAGAGACCCAGTACTTC. Its protein is CASSLMADPQETQYF.

This clonotype has just a few counts. This sequence joins TRBV6-1 and TRBJ1-6; 7 nucleotides match TRBD1. CDR3 length equals 14 residues. V lost 6 bases, J lost 10 bases, and 9 bases stayed unmatched. The germline V gene encodes CDR1 MNHNS and CDR2 SASEGT. The CDR3 nucleotides read TGTGCCAGCAGACCGACAGGGTTTGACTCACCCCTCCACTTT. This translates into CASRPTGFDSPLHF.

V is TRBV6-2 or TRBV6-3 and J is TRBJ1-6, with 8 bases aligning to TRBD1. The CDR3 is 17 amino acids. CDR1 MNHEY and CDR2 SVGEGT come from the germline V gene. J was trimmed by 7 bases and V by 2 bases; bases with no gene match: 10. The CDR3 DNA reads TGTGCCAGCAGTTACCAGGGGGCGGGAGGGGAAAATTCACCCCTCCACTTT. Translation gives CASSYQGAGGENSPLHF.

This chain links TRBV6-1 with TRBJ2-7; 10 bases fit TRBD1. Per the germline V gene, CDR1 is MNHNS and CDR2 is SASEGT. CDR3 length equals 15 residues. The V and J ends lost 6 bases and 3 bases, in that order; junction bases with no gene match: 8. CDR3 sequence: CASRAGQGIFYEQYF. CDR3 in DNA: TGTGCCAGCAGAGCGGGACAGGGGATCTTCTACGAGCAGTACTTC.

This clonotype appeared a few times. The V gene is TRBV20-1, the J gene TRBJ2-7, with 8 bases identical to TRBD1. With 5 bases clipped from V and 3 bases from J, the junction kept 9 bases outside the gene matches. This CDR3 comprises 14 residues. Per the germline V gene, CDR1 is DFQATT and CDR2 is SNEGSKA (reference sequence). For the CDR3, the DNA is TGCAGTGCTCAATCCGGGACAGGCCTCTACGAGCAGTACTTC. This codes for CSAQSGTGLYEQYF.

This clonotype has at least ten counts. The chain joins TRBV10-3 to TRBJ1-2; D is undetermined. CDR3 length equals 14 residues. The germline V gene has CDR1 ENHRY and CDR2 SYGVKD. V was pared by 0 bases and J by 6 bases, with 11 bases between. The CDR3 here is CAISESVGDHGYTF. CDR3 bases: TGTGCCATCAGTGAGTCGGTTGGAGATCATGGCTACACCTTC.

This clonotype was seen many times. The chain links TRBV11-2 to TRBJ2-1; D remains unclear. Looked up from germline, CDR1 is SGHAT and CDR2 is FQNNGV. The CDR3 runs to 14 residues. Trimming took off 3 bases at V and 6 bases at J, with 12 bases between the two ends. The CDR3: CASSFSLGGNEQFF. DNA for the CDR3: TGTGCCAGCAGCTTTTCCCTGGGCGGCAATGAGCAGTTCTTC.

In its sample, this clonotype was seen many times. J is TRBJ2-2 and V is TRBV18, with D uncertain. Trimming took off 2 bases at V and 7 bases at J, with 5 bases between the two ends. The CDR3 is 12 amino acids. Germline CDR1 is KGHSH and CDR2 is LQKENI. For the CDR3, the DNA is TGTGCCAGCTCACCAAGCAGCGGGGAGCTGTTTTTT. It specifies CASSPSSGELFF.